The table lists the clone carrying this TCR beta chain with many counts. The antigen remains undetermined. The CDR3 has 16 amino acids. With 0 bases clipped from V and 6 bases from J, the junction kept 8 bases outside the gene matches. Germline CDR1 reads MNHEY; CDR2 reads SVGAGI. Making use of molecular barcodes, quantitative 5'-RACE generated TCR beta libraries. TCRdb re-called the 5' RACE reads through MiXCR, storing one row per CDR3 protein. Of some 220,000 distinct CDR3 sequences in the sample, around 8% were seen once. These data are taken from a study of CD8 T cells in ankylosing spondylitis. Study conclusions and caveats: Certain motif variants had earlier appeared in reactive arthritis synovial fluid and blood.

The source of this sequence is a female donor with ankylosing spondylitis or in good health (not recorded which). The material sequenced was blood, either unsorted or a sorted T cell fraction (not recorded which). V is TRBV6-5 and J is TRBJ2-3; 8 bases fit TRBD2. The CDR3 DNA reads as TGTGCCAGCAGTTACTCGGTCGGGGGGGCCGGGGATACGCAGTATTTT. It is translated as CASSYSVGGAGDTQYF.